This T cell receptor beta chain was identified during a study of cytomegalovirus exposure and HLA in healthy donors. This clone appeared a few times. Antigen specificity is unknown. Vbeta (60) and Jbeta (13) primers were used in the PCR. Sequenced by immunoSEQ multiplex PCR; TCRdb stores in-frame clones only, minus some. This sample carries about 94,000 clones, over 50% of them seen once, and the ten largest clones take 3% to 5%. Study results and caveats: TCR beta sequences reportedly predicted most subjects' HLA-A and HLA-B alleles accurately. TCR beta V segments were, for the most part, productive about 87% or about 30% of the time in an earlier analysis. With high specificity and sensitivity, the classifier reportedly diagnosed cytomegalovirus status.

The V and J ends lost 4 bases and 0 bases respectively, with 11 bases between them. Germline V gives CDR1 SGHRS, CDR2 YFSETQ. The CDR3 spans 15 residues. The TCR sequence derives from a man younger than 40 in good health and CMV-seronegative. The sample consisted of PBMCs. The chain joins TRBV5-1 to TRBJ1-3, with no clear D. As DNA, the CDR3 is TGCGCCAGCAGCCTATATGCGAGCTCTGGAAACACCATATATTTT. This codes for CASSLYASSGNTIYF.